This T cell receptor beta chain was documented in a study of patients and donors after allogeneic stem cell transplantation. TCRdb reanalysed the RT-PCR reads using MiXCR and keeps one entry per CDR3 protein. Altogether 200,000 to 250,000 distinct CDR3 sequences are present, 13% to 15% being singletons, with the ten largest covering approximately 10%. A remark on this clonotype: At one end, the junction sequence differs from germline, possibly due to a read error.

The clonotype comes from a human donor who was either an allogeneic HSCT recipient or a stem cell or donor lymphocyte infusion donor (not recorded which). It is not recorded whose cells these are; they may come from a transplant donor. Sequencing was performed on blood, either unsorted or a sorted T cell fraction (not recorded which).

The CDR3 spells CASSQDGGQAFDF. DNA for the CDR3: TGTGCCAGCAGCCAAGATGGAGGACAGGCGTTCGACTTT. The chain is built from TRBV4-2 and TRBJ1-6; TRBD1 agrees at 7 bases. Germline assignment: CDR1 LGHNA and CDR2 YNFKEQ. CDR3 length: 13 residues.